The 10 T cell receptor beta chains reported below all come from one sample, sequenced in a study of blood T cell repertoires in COVID-19 (dated by TCRdb to the early 2020s). Preparation of the library involved the immunoSEQ multiplex PCR assay. TCRdb took over this immuneACCESS table, retaining in-frame rearrangements with V and J assigned. Such tables are incomplete; in checked studies, under half of the missing clones stem from an unresolved V gene, and the remainder is unexplained. Recorded for this sample are about 180,000 clones; about 82% of them occurred a single time. Roughly 6.8% of the sample is taken by the ten largest. Sequenced input: peripheral blood. The receptors stem from a man in his sixties or seventies with active or convalescent COVID-19.

This clone was seen a few times. The DNA of the CDR3 is TGTGCCAGCTCACCACTGGACAGTCCTTCCCCTTATGGCTACACCTTC. It encodes CASSPLDSPSPYGYTF. The chain recombines TRBV18 with TRBJ1-2; D perhaps matches TRBD1 (6 bases). The CDR3 totals 16 residues. V lost 1 base and J 5 bases, leaving 17 bases between the germline ends. Germline V gives CDR1 KGHSH, CDR2 LQKENI.

The rearrangement links TRBV18 to TRBJ1-4; D might be TRBD1 (6 bases). V lost 1 base and J 7 bases, leaving 10 bases between the germline ends. This CDR3 is built from 14 residues. Germline CDR1 is KGHSH and CDR2 is LQKENI. Here the CDR3 DNA reads TGTGCCAGCTCACCACAGGGGGATCGTGAAAAACTGTTTTTT. This gives the protein CASSPQGDREKLFF. The full variable domain, with the rest looked up from reference TRBV18 and TRBJ1-4, is NAGVMQNPRHLVRRRGQEARLRCSPMKGHSHVYWYRQLPEEGLKFMVYLQKENIIDESGMPKERFSAEFPKEGPSILRIQQVVRGDSAAYFCASSPQGDREKLFFGSGTQLSVL.

This clone showed up just once. The chain recombines TRBV9 with TRBJ2-1; 8 bases are a match to TRBD1. Germline CDR1 SGDLS, CDR2 YYNGEE. The CDR3 contains 13 residues. Trimming took 4 bases from V and 6 from J; bases not matched to a gene: 3. Here the CDR3 reads CASSYTGGNEQFF. For the CDR3, the DNA is TGTGCCAGCAGCTATACAGGGGGCAATGAGCAGTTCTTC.

CDR3 sequence: CASRETGVNSPLHF. CDR3 sequence (DNA): TGTGCCAGCAGGGAGACAGGGGTTAATTCACCCCTCCACTTT. This chain joins TRBV2 and TRBJ1-6; 8 nucleotides line up with TRBD1. The germline CDR1 and CDR2 sequences are SNHLY and FYNNEI. This CDR3 region has 14 residues. Losses at the gene ends were 6 bases for V and 6 bases for J; bases not matched to a gene: 4.

The CDR3 region has the DNA TGTGCCAGCTCACCAGCGGCCAGTGGAAACACCATATATTTT. Its translation: CASSPAASGNTIYF. The rearrangement joins TRBV18 to TRBJ1-3; D gene unclear. CDR3 size: 14 residues. CDR1 KGHSH and CDR2 LQKENI come from the germline V gene. V lost 2 bases and J 3 bases, leaving 8 bases between the germline ends.

The chain carries TRBV7-2 and TRBJ1-6; TRBD1 aligns across 9 bases. The CDR3 has 13 residues. The V segment lost 4 bases and the J segment 13 bases; nucleotides outside the gene matches: 5. Per germline, CDR1 SGHTA and CDR2 FQGNSA. The chain's CDR3 is CASSYFGTGPLHF. The CDR3 coding sequence is TGTGCCAGCAGCTATTTTGGGACAGGGCCCCTCCACTTT.

J is TRBJ1-1 and V is TRBV3-1 (or the pseudogene TRBV3-2); no clear D gene. Germline-derived CDR1 and CDR2 are LGHDT and YNNKEL (reference sequence). Trimming took off 0 bases at V and 8 bases at J, with 19 bases between the two ends. The CDR3 spans 16 residues. CDR3 region: CASSQDSLMGRKEAFF. The CDR3 DNA reads TGTGCCAGCAGCCAAGATTCCCTTATGGGCCGTAAGGAAGCTTTCTTT.

The CDR3 DNA reads TGTGCCAGCTCTGGACAGGAAGGCTATGGCTACACCTTC. Translated: CASSGQEGYGYTF. This chain uses TRBV12-3 or TRBV12-4 with TRBJ1-2; 7 bases match TRBD1. The length of the CDR3 is 13 residues. The V segment lost 8 bases and the J segment 4 bases; nucleotides outside the gene matches: 7.

Only one count was recorded for this clone. The V call is TRBV7-8, the J call TRBJ2-5; the match to TRBD2 covers 8 bases. CDR3 length equals 20 residues. The germline V gene has CDR1 SGHVS and CDR2 FQNEAQ. V lost 0 bases to trimming and J lost 3 bases; unmatched junction nucleotides: 18. The CDR3 DNA reads TGTGCCAGCAGCTTAGCGATCATCGGGTGGGGGACTAGTGATAAAGAGACCCAGTACTTC. The encoded protein is CASSLAIIGWGTSDKETQYF.

The chain employs TRBV5-1 and TRBJ1-1; D gene ambiguous. Trimming removed 2 bases at V and 3 bases at J, with 8 bases between. The CDR3 is made up of 13 amino acids. Germline CDR1 is SGHRS and CDR2 is YFSETQ. The CDR3 coding sequence is TGCGCCAGCAGCTTCCAGGATGACACTGAAGCTTTCTTT. Translation gives CASSFQDDTEAFF.